This T cell receptor beta chain was sequenced during a study of shared clonotypes between healthy human individuals. Study-wide results and limits: Naive subsets generally exceeded memory subsets in estimated richness.

Measured with immunoSEQ multiplex PCR; TCRdb has only the in-frame clones, and not every one. This sample carries about 690,000 clones, less than 95% of them seen once, and the ten largest clones take roughly 36%. The count of this clone is one. As yet, its antigen is unknown. Germline V gene sequence: CDR1 SEHNR, CDR2 FQNEAQ (reference sequence). The CDR3 runs 15 residues. Unmatched junction bases numbered 7, after V lost 5 bases and J lost 4 bases. The chain uses TRBV7-9 and TRBJ2-7; 11 bases align to TRBD2. The sequence was obtained from a man aged 18 to 30 in good health. Some clones in this sample may be carry-over from other donors' samples. Sequenced: memory CD8+ T cells from PBMCs. Subset here: CD45RO+ cells pooled with CCR7-negative TemRA cells. CDR3 sequence: CASSPQGLAAYEQYF. In DNA form, the CDR3 reads TGTGCCAGCAGCCCACAGGGACTAGCGGCTTACGAGCAGTACTTC.